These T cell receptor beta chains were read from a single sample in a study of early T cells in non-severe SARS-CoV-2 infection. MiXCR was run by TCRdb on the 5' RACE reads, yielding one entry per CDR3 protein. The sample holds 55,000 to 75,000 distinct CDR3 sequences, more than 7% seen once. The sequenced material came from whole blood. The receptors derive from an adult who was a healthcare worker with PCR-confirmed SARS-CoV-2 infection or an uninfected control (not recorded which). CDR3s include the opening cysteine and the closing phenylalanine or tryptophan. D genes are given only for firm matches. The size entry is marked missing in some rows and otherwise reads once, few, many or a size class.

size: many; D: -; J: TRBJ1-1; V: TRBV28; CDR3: CASSLNRLKAFF; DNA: TGTGCCAGCAGTTTAAACCGGTTGAAAGCTTTCTTT
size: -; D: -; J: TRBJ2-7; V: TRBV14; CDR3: CASSQAAPWGLAETYEQYF; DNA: TGTGCCAGCAGCCAAGCGGCCCCCTGGGGGCTAGCGGAGACCTACGAGCAGTACTTC
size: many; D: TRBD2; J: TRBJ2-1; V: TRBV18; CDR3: CASSAQREKDEQFF; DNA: TGTGCCAGCTCAGCCCAGCGGGAAAAGGATGAGCAGTTCTTC
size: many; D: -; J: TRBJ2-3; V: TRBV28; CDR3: CASSNAEGTQYTDTQYF; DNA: TGTGCCAGCAGCAACGCAGAGGGGACACAATACACAGATACGCAGTATTTT
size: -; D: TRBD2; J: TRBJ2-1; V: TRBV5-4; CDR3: CASSPGLDRLEEQFF; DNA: TGTGCCAGCAGTCCTGGACTAGACCGCCTTGAGGAGCAGTTCTTC
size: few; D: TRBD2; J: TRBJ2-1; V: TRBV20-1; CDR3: CSAGTSGRAMDEQFF; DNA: TGCAGTGCTGGGACTAGCGGGAGGGCCATGGATGAGCAGTTCTTC
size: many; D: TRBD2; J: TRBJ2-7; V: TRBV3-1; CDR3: CASSQPGLAVYEQYF; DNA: TGTGCCAGCAGCCAGCCGGGACTAGCGGTTTACGAGCAGTACTTC
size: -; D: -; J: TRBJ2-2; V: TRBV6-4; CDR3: CASKGSLNTGELFF; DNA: TGTGCCAGCAAAGGATCACTGAACACCGGGGAGCTGTTTTTT
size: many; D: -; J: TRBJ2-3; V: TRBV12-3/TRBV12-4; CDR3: CASSSRRTSSTDTQYF; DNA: TGTGCCAGCAGTTCTCGGCGGACCTCTAGCACAGATACGCAGTATTTT
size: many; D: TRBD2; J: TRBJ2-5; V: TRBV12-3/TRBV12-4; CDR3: CASSMTGLAVETQYF; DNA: TGTGCCAGCAGTATGACGGGACTAGCGGTAGAGACCCAGTACTTC
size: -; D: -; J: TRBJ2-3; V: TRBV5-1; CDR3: CASSRSAVQAGDTQYF; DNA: TGCGCCAGCAGCCGGAGTGCGGTTCAGGCAGGAGATACGCAGTATTTT
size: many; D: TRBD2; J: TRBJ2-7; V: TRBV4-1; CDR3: CASSQGAGGKAWEQYF; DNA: TGCGCCAGCAGCCAAGGGGCGGGAGGTAAAGCTTGGGAGCAGTACTTC
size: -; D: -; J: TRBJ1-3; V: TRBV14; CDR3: CASSQPGPQRYTIYF; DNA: TGTGCCAGCAGCCAGCCGGGACCCCAGCGGTACACCATATATTTT
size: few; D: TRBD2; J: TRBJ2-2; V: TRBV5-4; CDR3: CASSFASGSLNTGELFF; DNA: TGTGCCAGCAGCTTTGCTAGCGGGAGCTTGAACACCGGGGAGCTGTTTTTT
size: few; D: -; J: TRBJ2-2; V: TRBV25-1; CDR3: CASTRGERDAGELFF; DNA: TGTGCCAGCACCAGGGGGGAAAGGGACGCCGGGGAGCTGTTTTTT
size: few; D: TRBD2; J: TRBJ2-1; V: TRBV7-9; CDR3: CASSLGSGSVYNEQFF; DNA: TGTGCCAGCAGCTTGGGTAGCGGGAGCGTCTACAATGAGCAGTTCTTC
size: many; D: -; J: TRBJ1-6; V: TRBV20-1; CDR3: CSARDGAGENSPLHF; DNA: TGCAGTGCTAGAGATGGGGCGGGAGAGAATTCACCCCTCCACTTT
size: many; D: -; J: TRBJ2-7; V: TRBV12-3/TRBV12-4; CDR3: CAISKDTGSYEQYF; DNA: TGTGCCATCTCTAAGGACACCGGCTCCTACGAGCAGTACTTC
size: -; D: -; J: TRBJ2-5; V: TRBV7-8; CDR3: CASSGKGRAAGETQYF; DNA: TGTGCCAGCAGCGGCAAAGGCAGGGCGGCGGGGGAGACCCAGTACTTC
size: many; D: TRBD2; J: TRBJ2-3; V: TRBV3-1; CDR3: CASSQEYSRTSLRTDTQYF; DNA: TGTGCCAGCAGCCAAGAGTACTCCCGGACTAGCCTGCGCACAGATACGCAGTATTTT
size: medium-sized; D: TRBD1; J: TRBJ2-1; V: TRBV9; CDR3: CASSVRTGVVNEQFF; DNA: TGTGCCAGCAGCGTACGGACAGGGGTCGTCAATGAGCAGTTCTTC
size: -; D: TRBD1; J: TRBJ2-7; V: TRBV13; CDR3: CASSSDRGVEQYF; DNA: TGTGCCAGCAGCTCCGACAGGGGCGTGGAGCAGTACTTC
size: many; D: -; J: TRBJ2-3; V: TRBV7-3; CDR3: CASSSYRGTTDTQYF; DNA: TGTGCCAGCAGCTCCTATCGGGGGACCACAGATACGCAGTATTTT
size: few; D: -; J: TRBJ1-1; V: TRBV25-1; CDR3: CASSEGVGRTEAFF; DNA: TGTGCCAGCAGCGAAGGAGTGGGGAGGACTGAAGCTTTCTTT
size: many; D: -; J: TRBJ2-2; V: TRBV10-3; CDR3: CAISDLGNGELFF; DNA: TGTGCCATCAGTGATCTTGGGAACGGGGAGCTGTTTTTT
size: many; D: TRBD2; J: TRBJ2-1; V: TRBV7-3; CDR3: CASSLGGGAGGRNEQFF; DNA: TGTGCCAGCAGCTTAGGTGGAGGAGCGGGAGGGAGGAATGAGCAGTTCTTC
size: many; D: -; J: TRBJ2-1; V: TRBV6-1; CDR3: CASSPRLPPSGFF; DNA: TGTGCCAGCAGCCCCCGACTACCTCCCTCGGGGTTCTTC
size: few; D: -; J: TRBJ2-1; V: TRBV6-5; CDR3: CASSYDRGNEQFF; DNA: TGTGCCAGCAGTTACGATCGGGGGAATGAGCAGTTCTTC
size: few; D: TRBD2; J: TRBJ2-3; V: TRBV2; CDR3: CASSEGLAGVVDTQYF; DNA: TGTGCCAGCAGTGAGGGACTAGCGGGAGTGGTAGATACGCAGTATTTT
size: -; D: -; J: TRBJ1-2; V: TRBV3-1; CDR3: CASSQDRSLPNYGYTF; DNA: TGTGCCAGCAGTCAAGATAGAAGCCTACCTAACTATGGCTACACCTTC
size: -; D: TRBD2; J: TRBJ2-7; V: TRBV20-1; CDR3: CSAVTGTSGSYEQYF; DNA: TGCAGTGCTGTTACCGGGACTAGCGGTTCCTACGAGCAGTACTTC
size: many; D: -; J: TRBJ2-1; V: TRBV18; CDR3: CASSPVGHEQFF; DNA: TGTGCCAGCTCACCAGTAGGGCATGAGCAGTTCTTC
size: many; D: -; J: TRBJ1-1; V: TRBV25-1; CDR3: CPKDTEAFF; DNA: TGTCCTAAGGACACTGAAGCTTTCTTT
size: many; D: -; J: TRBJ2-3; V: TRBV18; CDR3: CASSSGTDTQYF; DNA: TGTGCCAGCTCATCTGGGACAGATACGCAGTATTTT
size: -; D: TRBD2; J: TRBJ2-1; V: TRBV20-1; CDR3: CSAFGLAGDNEQFF; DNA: TGCAGTGCCTTCGGACTAGCAGGAGACAATGAGCAGTTCTTC